In its sample, the clone carrying this TCR beta chain was seen a few times. What it recognizes is unknown. Profiled with immunoSEQ multiplex PCR; TCRdb holds only in-frame clones, not every one. The table includes 90,000 to 110,000 clones, about 88% detected once. These data belong to a study of T cell responses to AZD1222 COVID-19 vaccine. Findings and limits, study-wide: Along spike, vaccine-associated CD4 TCRs were found throughout, with dominance at 160-218 and 743-854.

CDR1 is SNHLY, CDR2 FYNNEI, per germline. CDR3 size: 14 residues. V dropped 6 bases and J dropped 4; count of bases not matched to a gene: 5. This rearrangement joins TRBV2 to TRBJ1-5, with 8 bases lining up with TRBD1. The sample was peripheral blood, taken on day 0 of AZD1222 vaccination. The TCR was taken from an adult in good health. CDR3 DNA sequence: TGTGCCAGCAGAGGGACAGGACCAAATCAGCCCCAGCATTTT. This sequence encodes CASRGTGPNQPQHF.